The entry below gives a single T cell receptor beta chain sequence along with its context. Antigen specificity is unknown. This entry is derived from a study of T cell responses to AZD1222 COVID-19 vaccine. At the level of the study: Combined were second doses at about 4 or about 12 weeks.

The method was immunoSEQ multiplex PCR; TCRdb's version includes in-frame clones alone and lacks a portion of them. The data hold 70,000 to 85,000 clones, with more than 80% observed a single time. The study, taken as a whole, reports: Of spike-specific TCRs, nearly half reportedly target regions left unmutated in variants. Seropositive AZD1222 recipients at baseline numbered only five or six. A mostly white British donor set with more females was recruited, and clonal diversity was possibly underestimated.

The source is an adult in good health. The starting material was peripheral blood, obtained on day 0 of AZD1222 vaccination.

CDR3 coding DNA: TGTGCCAGCAGCTCTTCATTAGGACAGGGTGCGAATGAGCAGTTCTTC. Amino acids: CASSSSLGQGANEQFF. The gene calls are TRBV7-3 and TRBJ2-1; TRBD1 agrees at 8 bases. V was pared by 4 bases and J by 7 bases, with 12 bases of the junction left unmatched. The CDR3 totals 16 residues. The germline V gene encodes CDR1 SGHTA and CDR2 FQGTGA.